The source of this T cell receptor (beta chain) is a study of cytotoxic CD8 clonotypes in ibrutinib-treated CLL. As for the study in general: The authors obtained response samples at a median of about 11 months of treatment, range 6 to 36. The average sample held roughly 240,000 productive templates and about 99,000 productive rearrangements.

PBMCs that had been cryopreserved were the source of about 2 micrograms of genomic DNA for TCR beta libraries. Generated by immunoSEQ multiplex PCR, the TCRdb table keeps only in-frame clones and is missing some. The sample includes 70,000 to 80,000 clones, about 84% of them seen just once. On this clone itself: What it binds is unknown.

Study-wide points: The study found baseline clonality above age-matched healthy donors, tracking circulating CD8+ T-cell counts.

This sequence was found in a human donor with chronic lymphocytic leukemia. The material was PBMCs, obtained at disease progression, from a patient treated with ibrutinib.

CDR3 loop: CASSPQGLHEQFF. The CDR3 region has the DNA TGCGCCAGCAGTCCTCAGGGACTCCATGAGCAGTTCTTC. V usage is TRBV10-1 and J usage is TRBJ2-1, with D maybe TRBD2 (6 bases). V was clipped by 5 bases and J by 8 bases, with 13 bases between them. Germline CDR1 WNHNN, CDR2 SYGVQD (reference sequence). This CDR3 comprises 13 residues.